The TCR beta chain described here comes from a study of blood T cell repertoires in COVID-19. Across the whole study: Sites across the United States, Italy and Spain contributed samples from acute and convalescent COVID-19. T cells, B-cell-depleted T cells, or PBMCs supplied cDNA or gDNA.

Authors' processing steps: Amplification from reference gene primers served as the basis for estimated nucleated cell counts. Data came from immunoSEQ multiplex PCR; TCRdb stores just in-frame clones and leaves some out. That table gives V, J and clone size, and the DNA gave D and trimming. The data show 40,000 to 60,000 clones, about 87% seen once. Trimming stripped 8 bases from V and 0 bases from J, with 11 bases between. The germline gives CDR1 MNHNY, CDR2 SVGAGI (reference sequence). This CDR3 spans 13 amino acids. Followed longitudinally, the Seattle patients had been enrolled during active infection.

The chain couples TRBV6-6 to TRBJ2-7; perhaps TRBD2 as D (5 bases). This receptor was obtained from a woman older than 75 with COVID-19, enrolled during active disease. The sequenced sample was peripheral blood. CDR3 in DNA: TGTGCCAGCCGGGGAGTATCCTCCTACGAGCAGTACTTC. This translates into CASRGVSSYEQYF.